The TCR beta chain described here comes from a study of cytomegalovirus exposure and HLA in healthy donors. Points from the study as a whole: An ancestry cluster, one associated with Asian ancestry, reportedly showed fewer N-insertions than the approximately 700-donor mean in a later analysis. In a later analysis, at a false discovery rate of 0.05, fewer than 20,000 TCR beta sequences matched HLA alleles. The authors listed over 150 TCR beta chains as cytomegalovirus-associated.

Regarding this clone: Antigen: not known.

Use of 60 Vbeta and 13 Jbeta primers characterized the PCR. The table came from immunoSEQ multiplex PCR; TCRdb's copy has only in-frame clones and leaves some out. Here the sample spans approximately 190,000 clones, over 75% being singletons. The CDR3 sequence is 15 residues long. The germline gives CDR1 SGHTA, CDR2 FQGNSA. Trimming left V 4 bases short and J 1 base short, with 8 bases between. The chain employs TRBV7-2 and TRBJ2-6; D remains ambiguous. This TCR was sampled from a man aged 45-60 years in good health and CMV-seronegative. Source material: PBMCs. This CDR3 is CASSSGGSGANVLTF. CDR3 DNA: TGTGCCAGCAGCTCTGGCGGTTCTGGGGCCAACGTCCTGACTTTC.